The T cell receptor beta chain described here comes from a study of blood T cell repertoires in COVID-19 (TCRdb year 2020). Study-wide context: The collaborator samples originated in the United States, Italy and Spain and spanned the acute and convalescent phases of COVID-19. The material from the prospective study consisted of cDNA or gDNA derived from T cells, B-cell-depleted T cells, or PBMCs. The dataset comprised deeply sampled blood TCRbeta repertoires from subjects exposed to, actively infected with, or recovered from COVID-19. The repertoires were released in a freely available public database meant as a resource for research on the immune response to SARS-CoV-2. Samples were obtained from the ongoing ImmuneRACE study (first 160 participants) and from 950 to 1,500 subjects provided by 6 global collaborators. Nearly every sample came with metadata listing a de-identified subject ID, COVID-19 status, age in years and sex. Where HLA class I and class II types were available, the types were taken from metadata supplied by the sample provider, not from assay-based typing. The full study reports these points: The quantity of clinical and demographic metadata differed by source and by participant and was supplied without curation.

TCRbeta CDR3 regions were amplified from genomic DNA by means of the immunoSEQ Assay, a bias-controlled multiplex PCR. Concerning the study's data processing: The number of nucleated cells in each sample was estimated by amplification of reference gene primers within the assay. Sequence reads were collapsed and filtered to measure the absolute abundance of every unique TCRbeta CDR3 rearrangement. For each sample, productive Simpson clonality was calculated as the square root of Simpson's diversity index across productive rearrangements. Entries here come from immuneACCESS through TCRdb and include only in-frame sequences with V and J called. Some clones fail to appear in such tables; in the studies checked, an unresolved V gene covers under half of the shortfall, and the cause of the remainder is unknown. From that table come the V and J calls and clone size; the DNA was used to work out D and trimming. This sample holds 60,000 to 85,000 clones; about 84% were observed only once. Together, the top ten hold 15% to 18% of the sample.

Worth noting for this clone: The clone's antigen remains unknown. No base qualities exist here, and no much larger clone lies one base off it.

Each collaborating institution followed its own protocols to collect whole blood in K2EDTA tubes. For TCRbeta analysis, collaborators shipped samples in one of three forms: frozen whole blood, isolated PBMCs, or DNA extracted from either of those sample types. V and J lose 5 bases and 3 bases, and a span of 14 bases separates them. According to the germline V gene (reference sequence), CDR1 reads LNHDA and CDR2 reads SQIVND. The CDR3 holds 15 amino acids from the cysteine to the phenylalanine. Kept here is only the CDR3 DNA, which spans 45 bases and is read in frame from base 1. This receptor chain uses TRBV19 and TRBJ1-5; no D gene is confidently identified. This sequence was found in a human donor in a cohort sampled during active COVID-19. Sequencing was done on a sample of peripheral blood. The CDR3 reads as follows: CASSYRGRPNQPQHF. The DNA is as follows: TGTGCCAGTAGTTACCGCGGTCGGCCCAATCAGCCCCAGCATTTT. When the CDR3 is completed using the reference TRBV19 and TRBJ1-5 genes on either side, the full variable domain is DGGITQSPKYLFRKEGQNVTLSCEQNLNHDAMYWYRQDPGQGLRLIYYSQIVNDFQKGDIAEGYSVSREKKESFPLTVTSAQKNPTAFYLCASSYRGRPNQPQHFGDGTRLSIL.